This T cell receptor (beta chain) is drawn from a study of cytomegalovirus exposure and HLA in healthy donors. Looking at the study overall: Most donors, 81% of approximately 400 genotyped, fell in the Caucasian-associated ancestry cluster.

Study observations and caveats: TCR beta chains numbering some 160 were designated cytomegalovirus-associated.

In the PCR, 60 Vbeta and 13 Jbeta primers were used. Libraries were prepared by immunoSEQ multiplex PCR; TCRdb keeps only in-frame clonotypes and omits some of them. The table has 85,000 to 110,000 clones, around 79% seen once. There are 15 residues in the CDR3. J was trimmed by 6 bases and V by 6 bases; bases with no gene match: 14. Per the germline V gene, CDR1 is MDHEN and CDR2 is SYDVKM. About this clone: Antigen: not known.

Material: PBMCs. The chain couples TRBV28 to TRBJ2-7, with 7 bases lining up with TRBD2. The clonotype was recovered from a man in his fifties in good health and CMV-seropositive. The DNA of the CDR3 is TGTGCCAGCAGGACAGCGGGCGGGAGTTTTACCGAGCAGTACTTC. As protein: CASRTAGGSFTEQYF.